This T cell receptor beta chain derives from a study of spatial heterogeneity in lung cancer. Regarding the study as a whole: Counts of expanded intratumoral alpha and beta TCRs tracked tumor mutation counts.

The CDR3 is 15 residues long. The junction had 5 bases not matched to a gene; V was cut back by 0 bases and J by 5 bases. The germline CDR1 and CDR2 sequences are MGHRA and YSYEKL. Time point meaning: sample taken at primary tumor resection. Worth noting for this clonotype: Its antigen is as yet unknown. This beta chain is a stray sequence in a library constructed for alpha chains; its clone size is not meaningful.

Every TCR cDNA molecule carried a tag that served as a unique molecular identifier. Each CDR3 protein is one row after TCRdb ran MiXCR on the 5' RACE reads. The table has 3,000 to 4,000 distinct CDR3 sequences, under 15% seen once. The source is a female donor with early-stage non-small cell lung cancer. The starting material was lung tumor tissue, obtained at surgery. The chain joins TRBV4-1 to TRBJ2-3, with 7 nucleotides matching TRBD2. CDR3 amino acids: CASSQEGRELDTQYF. The CDR3 nucleotides are TGCGCCAGCAGCCAAGAAGGGCGGGAGTTAGATACGCAGTATTTT.